This entry lists 12 T cell receptor beta chains sequenced from one sample in a study of molecular identifiers for immune sequencing clone quantification. MiXCR, run by TCRdb on the PCR reads, gives a single entry per CDR3 protein. The sample lists 490,000 or so distinct CDR3 sequences; about 22% were seen once. Input material: naive CD8+ T cells from blood, with Jurkat cell RNA spiked in. Subset noted: FACS-sorted CD8+CD4-CCR7+CD45RA+ naive T cells. These receptor sequences come from a human donor in good health. Some libraries in this study had Jurkat cell RNA spiked in.

The table lists this clonotype with a few counts. V is TRBV7-9 and J is TRBJ2-5; D perhaps matches TRBD2 (5 bases). Germline V lookup: CDR1 SEHNR, CDR2 FQNEAQ (reference sequence). This CDR3 spans 14 amino acids. The V and J ends lost 5 bases and 2 bases respectively, with 12 bases between them. The DNA for the CDR3 is TGTGCCAGCAGCCACTCCGGACTTCAAGAGACCCAGTACTTC. Translating it yields CASSHSGLQETQYF.

V gene TRBV7-6 combines with J gene TRBJ2-5; D not resolved. The CDR3 spans 17 residues. CDR1 is SGHVS and CDR2 is FNYEAQ in the germline V gene. V was pared by 0 bases and J by 0 bases, with 14 bases between. The CDR3 protein is CASSLAVAQVYQETQYF. The DNA of the CDR3 is TGTGCCAGCAGCTTAGCGGTTGCCCAGGTCTACCAAGAGACCCAGTACTTC.

As regards this clonotype: A read error may be the cause here, since a much bigger clone is one base away. The chain uses TRBV2 and TRBJ2-7; D is unresolved. Trimming pared 3 bases from V and 8 bases from J, leaving 8 bases between. Looked up from germline, CDR1 is SNHLY and CDR2 is FYNNEI. The length of the CDR3 is 11 residues. CDR3 sequence reads: CASSDYNKQYF. CDR3 sequence (DNA): TGTGCCAGCAGTGATTATAACAAGCAGTACTTC.

Only a few counts were recorded for this clonotype. The chain joins TRBV28 to TRBJ2-7; D ambiguous. Germline CDR1 is MDHEN and CDR2 is SYDVKM. The V gene lost 3 bases and the J gene lost 5 bases, with 14 bases spanning the gap. The CDR3 contains 14 residues. The CDR3 region has the DNA TGTGCCAGCAGTTTGAGTCTCGAATTGGACGAGCAGTACTTC. This encodes CASSLSLELDEQYF.

The V gene is TRBV12-3 or TRBV12-4, the J gene TRBJ1-1, with D possibly matching TRBD1 (5 bases). The CDR3 runs to 14 residues. Trimming left V 6 bases short and J 3 bases short, with 14 bases between. The CDR3 nucleotides read TGTGCCAGCAGGGGGGGGGGAGGCTACACTGAAGCTTTCTTT. This encodes CASRGGGGYTEAFF.

This clonotype was counted a few times. This rearrangement joins TRBV4-1 to TRBJ1-2, with TRBD1 matching over 8 bases. The V gene end was trimmed by 4 bases and the J gene end by 2 bases; junction bases not matched to a gene: 6. The CDR3 runs 15 residues. The germline V gene encodes CDR1 MGHRA and CDR2 YSYEKL. The CDR3 reads CASSPTGQGNYGYTF. The CDR3 bases are TGCGCCAGCAGCCCGACCGGACAGGGCAACTATGGCTACACCTTC.

This clonotype was observed a few times. The chain links TRBV20-1 to TRBJ2-7; 9 bases map to TRBD1. J lost 2 bases, V lost 2 bases, and 7 bases had no gene match. Germline values: CDR1 DFQATT, CDR2 SNEGSKA (reference sequence). This CDR3 has 15 residues. The CDR3 DNA is TGCAGTGCTAGAAGACAGGACAGGGGCACCTACGAGCAGTACTTC. This gives the protein CSARRQDRGTYEQYF.

This clonotype was detected ten times or more. The chain links TRBV7-2 to TRBJ1-1, with D unclear. This CDR3 region has 14 residues. Germline V CDR1 and CDR2: SGHTA, FQGNSA. V was pared by 3 bases and J by 4 bases, with 12 bases between. CDR3 DNA sequence: TGTGCCAGCAGCTTTGGGGTGGGATTCACTGAAGCTTTCTTT. Residues: CASSFGVGFTEAFF.

The chain uses TRBV7-9 and TRBJ2-7; 12 bases align to TRBD2. This CDR3 contains 21 residues. With V trimmed by 2 bases and J by 0 bases, 17 bases remained unmatched. Looked up from germline, CDR1 is SEHNR and CDR2 is FQNEAQ (reference sequence). CDR3 DNA sequence: TGTGCCAGCAGCTTAACTGGACTAGCGGGGCTTACCGCCATGCTCTCCTACGAGCAGTACTTC. Translation gives CASSLTGLAGLTAMLSYEQYF.

With regard to this clonotype: This may come from a read error, since a much larger clone is one base off. J is TRBJ1-5 and V is TRBV2; D call uncertain. This CDR3 contains 15 residues. In germline, CDR1 is SNHLY, CDR2 FYNNEI. CDR3 DNA: TGTGCCAGCAGTGAATTACACCTTAGCAATCAGCCCCGGCATTTT. The encoded protein is CASSELHLSNQPRHF. Full variable domain (missing parts from reference TRBV2 and TRBJ1-5): EPEVTQTPSHQVTQMGQEVILRCVPISNHLYFYWYRQILGQKVEFLVSFYNNEISEKSEIFDDQFSVERPDGSNFTLKIRSTKLEDSAMYFCASSELHLSNQPRHFGDGTRLSIL.

As concerns this clonotype: A read error is possible here, since a much larger clone lies one base away. The V and J genes are TRBV4-2 and TRBJ2-7, with D perhaps being TRBD1 or TRBD2 (6 bases each). The germline V gene encodes CDR1 LGHNA and CDR2 YNFKEQ. This CDR3 is 15 amino acids long. DNA of the CDR3: TGTGCCAGCAGCCAAGTTCTCGGGGGCTCCTACGAGCAGTGCTTC. Its translation: CASSQVLGGSYEQCF.

A remark on this clonotype: Possible read error: a much larger clone is one base away. The chain is built from TRBV27 and TRBJ1-2; TRBD1 matches 7 bases. CDR1 and CDR2 from the germline V gene are MNHEY and SMNVEV (reference sequence). The CDR3 extends over 15 amino acids. The CDR3 loop reads CASSLKRDSAYGCTF. The CDR3 bases are TGTGCCAGCAGTTTAAAAAGGGACAGCGCTTATGGCTGCACCTTC.